These 24 T cell receptor beta chains originate from one sample sequenced in a study of shared clonotypes between healthy human individuals. Sequenced by immunoSEQ multiplex PCR; TCRdb stores in-frame clones only, minus some. This sample has more than 2 million clones, with 90% to 95% found just once. The sequencing sample was made of naive CD4+ T cells sorted from blood. Noted subset: CD45RA+ positively selected. The receptors come from a man aged 18 to 35 in good health.

The chain combines TRBV7-9 with TRBJ1-5; D not certain. Germline V gene data show CDR1 as SEHNR and CDR2 as FQNEAQ (reference sequence). The CDR3 has 13 amino acids. The V and J ends lost 5 bases and 8 bases respectively, with 13 bases between them. The CDR3: CASSPSGRKPQHF. The CDR3 bases are TGTGCCAGCAGCCCCAGTGGCAGGAAGCCCCAGCATTTT.

CDR3 sequence: CATSRVPRDRDNQPQHF. The CDR3 DNA is TGTGCCACCAGCAGAGTCCCCCGAGACAGGGACAATCAGCCCCAGCATTTT. The chain joins TRBV15 to TRBJ1-5; TRBD1 matches 7 bases. V shed 1 base, J shed 3 bases, and the junction held 9 bases outside the gene matches. Germline values: CDR1 LNHNV, CDR2 YYDKDF (reference sequence). The CDR3 runs to 17 residues.

The DNA for the CDR3 is TGTGCCAGCGCCCTGTCGGGCACAGATACGCAGTATTTT. Encoded protein: CASALSGTDTQYF. The chain has TRBV2 and TRBJ2-3; D ambiguous. There are 13 residues in the CDR3. Germline CDR1 reads SNHLY; CDR2 reads FYNNEI. V lost 8 bases, J lost 1 base, and 10 bases lay in between.

The CDR3: CASTWEGPDTQYF. The CDR3 DNA sequence: TGTGCCAGCACGTGGGAGGGCCCAGATACGCAGTATTTT. The chain has TRBV6-1 and TRBJ2-3, with TRBD2 matching 7 bases. The CDR3 has 13 amino acids. Unmatched junction bases numbered 5, after V lost 7 bases and J lost 4 bases. Germline V CDR1 and CDR2: MNHNS, SASEGT.

In this sample, this clone turned up once. This chain connects TRBV4-1 to TRBJ2-3; D may match TRBD1 or TRBD2 (6 bases each). Germline-derived CDR1 and CDR2 are MGHRA and YSYEKL. The CDR3 sequence is 14 residues long. V lost 1 base and J lost 8, with 13 bases in between. The DNA for the CDR3 is TGCGCCAGCAGCCAAGGCGGGACACGTCGTACGCAGTATTTT. Translated, it gives CASSQGGTRRTQYF.

As to this clone: Other nucleotide sequences in the sample specify the same CDR3. This rearrangement joins TRBV18 to TRBJ1-2; possible D gene TRBD1, 5 bases. In germline, CDR1 is KGHSH, CDR2 LQKENI. The V end lost 2 bases, the J end lost 2 bases, and 6 bases lay between the germline ends. The CDR3 extends over 13 amino acids. For the CDR3, the DNA is TGTGCCAGCTCACCAGGGGCGAACTATGGCTACACCTTC. It translates to CASSPGANYGYTF.

This chain connects TRBV5-4 to TRBJ2-3; D perhaps matches TRBD2 (5 bases). With 0 bases removed from V and 3 bases from J, the gap between germline ends came to 14 bases. This CDR3 has 16 amino acids. Germline V gene data show CDR1 as SGHNT and CDR2 as YYREEE (reference sequence). The CDR3 nucleotides read TGTGCCAGCAGCTTGGCCGTTGAGGGTACTACAGATACGCAGTATTTT. Amino acid sequence: CASSLAVEGTTDTQYF.

Here the CDR3 reads CASARDRGNSPLHF. The CDR3 region has the DNA TGTGCCAGCGCGCGGGACAGGGGTAATTCACCCCTCCACTTT. This sequence joins TRBV27 and TRBJ1-6, with 10 bases that match TRBD1. From germline, CDR1 is MNHEY and CDR2 SMNVEV (reference sequence). Trimming at V came to 8 bases and at J to 6 bases, leaving 4 bases not matched to a gene. The CDR3 totals 14 residues.

This chain joins TRBV27 and TRBJ1-1, with D tentatively TRBD1 (5 bases). With 5 bases removed from V and 8 bases from J, the gap between germline ends came to 24 bases. Germline V gene sequence: CDR1 MNHEY, CDR2 SMNVEV (reference sequence). The CDR3 runs 16 residues. CDR3 region: CASSPVGGALAIEAFF. The CDR3 DNA reads TGTGCCAGCAGTCCTGTAGGCGGGGCGCTCGCCATAGAAGCTTTCTTT.

In regard to this clone: This same CDR3 is encoded by further DNA sequences in the sample. The chain employs TRBV5-1 and TRBJ2-5, with D maybe TRBD2 (5 bases). The CDR3 has 14 residues. Between the trimmed V and J ends, which lost 4 bases and 5 bases, there was a span of 15 bases. Germline V gives CDR1 SGHRS, CDR2 YFSETQ. The CDR3 region has the DNA TGCGCCAGCAGCCCCGGACTGCTTCAGGAGACCCAGTACTTC. As protein: CASSPGLLQETQYF. Based on the CDR3 plus reference TRBV5-1 and TRBJ2-5, the full variable domain is KAGVTQTPRYLIKTRGQQVTLSCSPISGHRSVSWYQQTPGQGLQFLFEYFSETQRNKGNFPGRFSGRQFSNSRSEMNVSTLELGDSALYLCASSPGLLQETQYFGPGTRLLVL.

The table lists this clone with a count of one. The genes are TRBV14 and TRBJ1-6, with D hard to call. The CDR3 length is 20 residues. Germline values: CDR1 SGHDN, CDR2 FVKESK. The germline V and J ends were trimmed by 1 base and 2 bases, with 21 bases remaining between them. CDR3 bases: TGTGCCAGCAGCCAAGGGAGTAGGACCGCGCGTTCTACCTATAATTCACCCCTCCACTTT. Translating it yields CASSQGSRTARSTYNSPLHF.

With regard to this clone: Different DNA sequences within this sample yield the same CDR3. The chain joins TRBV6-1 to TRBJ1-5, with D uncertain. V was pared by 0 bases and J by 7 bases, with 10 bases between. The germline V gene has CDR1 MNHNS and CDR2 SASEGT. The CDR3 totals 14 residues. The CDR3 nucleotides read TGTGCCAGCAGTGAAGCGGGAGGGTACCAGCCCCAGCATTTT. Translation: CASSEAGGYQPQHF.

V is TRBV14 and J is TRBJ1-1; D unclear. CDR1 is SGHDN, CDR2 FVKESK, per germline. V gave up 3 bases and J gave up 4 bases, with 12 bases separating them. The CDR3 is made up of 14 amino acids. As DNA, the CDR3 is TGTGCCAGCAGCCAGCGTCCTTGGGGCACTGAAGCTTTCTTT. Protein sequence: CASSQRPWGTEAFF.

CDR3 in amino acids: CASIDPGQNTGELFF. The CDR3 bases are TGTGCCAGTATCGACCCGGGACAGAACACCGGGGAGCTGTTTTTT. V is TRBV19 and J is TRBJ2-2, with TRBD1 as a possible D gene (6 bases). In germline, CDR1 is LNHDA, CDR2 SQIVND (reference sequence). This CDR3 region has 15 residues. The V end was cut by 7 bases, the J end by 1 base, with 13 bases between.

The CDR3 reads CASSLEGTGINQPQHF. DNA for the CDR3: TGCGCCAGCAGCCTAGAAGGGACAGGGATCAATCAGCCCCAGCATTTT. This chain connects TRBV4-1 to TRBJ1-5; 9 nucleotides line up with TRBD1. J lost 3 bases, V lost 4 bases, and 7 bases had no gene match. Germline CDR1 reads MGHRA; CDR2 reads YSYEKL. This CDR3 has 16 amino acids.

This chain links TRBV4-1 with TRBJ1-5; maybe TRBD1 (6 bases). The germline V gene has CDR1 MGHRA and CDR2 YSYEKL. V lost 0 bases and J lost 3, with 6 bases in between. This CDR3 contains 14 residues. The DNA for the CDR3 is TGCGCCAGCAGCCAAGAGGGACACAATCAGCCCCAGCATTTT. This translates into CASSQEGHNQPQHF.

With respect to this clone: Additional DNA sequences in this sample encode the identical CDR3. The CDR3 here is CSATTKETQYF. CDR3 DNA sequence: TGCAGTGCCACGACAAAAGAGACCCAGTACTTC. The V call is TRBV20-1, the J call TRBJ2-5; D gene unclear. CDR3 size: 11 residues. V was clipped by 6 bases and J by 3 bases, with 8 bases between them. Germline V CDR1 and CDR2: DFQATT, SNEGSKA (reference sequence).

V and J are TRBV11-3 and TRBJ2-1; 9 bases align to TRBD2. Germline V gives CDR1 SGHNT, CDR2 YENEEA. Germline trimming cut 3 bases from V and 6 bases from J; bases unmatched to any gene: 3. The CDR3 has 14 amino acids. The CDR3 coding sequence is TGTGCCAGCAGCTTGGCGGGGGGGCTCAATGAGCAGTTCTTC. Its protein is CASSLAGGLNEQFF.

The genes are TRBV11-2 and TRBJ1-2; D unclear. There are 14 residues in the CDR3. Trimming pared 8 bases from V and 2 bases from J, leaving 15 bases between. Germline values: CDR1 SGHAT, CDR2 FQNNGV. CDR3 bases: TGTGCCAGCTCCCCAGCCGGAGAGAACTATGGCTACACCTTC. It codes for CASSPAGENYGYTF.

V gene TRBV18 combines with J gene TRBJ1-3; 9 nucleotides line up with TRBD1. CDR1 is KGHSH, CDR2 LQKENI, per germline. This CDR3 is 16 amino acids long. V gave up 3 bases and J gave up 4 bases; unmatched junction bases: 7. CDR3 coding DNA: TGTGCCAGCTCACCCGTCGGACAGGGGAGCGGAAACACCATATATTTT. It yields the protein CASSPVGQGSGNTIYF.

The rearrangement links TRBV11-3 to TRBJ1-3, with a tentative D call TRBD1 (5 bases). CDR3 length: 16 amino acids. Trimming pared 8 bases from V and 0 bases from J, leaving 17 bases between. CDR1 and CDR2 from the germline V gene are SGHNT and YENEEA. CDR3 loop: CASPPGTVRSGNTIYF. Here the CDR3 DNA reads TGTGCCAGCCCCCCGGGGACCGTCCGCTCTGGAAACACCATATATTTT.

The V call is TRBV29-1, the J call TRBJ2-1, with 11 bases lining up with TRBD2. The ends lost 6 bases at V and 6 bases at J; junction bases unmatched: 4. This CDR3 is 13 amino acids long. Germline V gene lookup returns CDR1 SQVTM and CDR2 ANQGSEA. The DNA of the CDR3 is TGCAGCGTAGGGACTAGCGGCCCCAATGAGCAGTTCTTC. Protein product: CSVGTSGPNEQFF.

This clone was found once. The rearrangement links TRBV4-1 to TRBJ1-2; D is uncertain. The CDR3 spans 15 residues. Looked up from germline, CDR1 is MGHRA and CDR2 is YSYEKL. Trimming shortened V by 2 bases and J by 2 bases, and 12 bases separated the two germline ends. The CDR3 reads CASSQLHVLNYGYTF. In DNA form, the CDR3 reads TGCGCCAGCAGCCAATTGCATGTACTAAACTATGGCTACACCTTC.

The gene calls are TRBV7-9 and TRBJ2-7; a possible D gene is TRBD2 (6 bases). This CDR3 is 14 amino acids long. V lost 5 bases, J lost 3 bases, and 14 bases lay in between. Germline V gene sequence: CDR1 SEHNR, CDR2 FQNEAQ (reference sequence). This CDR3 reads CASSPRVGGYEQYF. CDR3 in DNA: TGTGCCAGCAGCCCTAGGGTGGGGGGCTACGAGCAGTACTTC. Based on the CDR3 plus reference TRBV7-9 and TRBJ2-7, the full variable domain is DTGVSQNPRHKITKRGQNVTFRCDPISEHNRLYWYRQTLGQGPEFLTYFQNEAQLEKSRLLSDRFSAERPKGSFSTLEIQRTEQGDSAMYLCASSPRVGGYEQYFGPGTRLTVT.